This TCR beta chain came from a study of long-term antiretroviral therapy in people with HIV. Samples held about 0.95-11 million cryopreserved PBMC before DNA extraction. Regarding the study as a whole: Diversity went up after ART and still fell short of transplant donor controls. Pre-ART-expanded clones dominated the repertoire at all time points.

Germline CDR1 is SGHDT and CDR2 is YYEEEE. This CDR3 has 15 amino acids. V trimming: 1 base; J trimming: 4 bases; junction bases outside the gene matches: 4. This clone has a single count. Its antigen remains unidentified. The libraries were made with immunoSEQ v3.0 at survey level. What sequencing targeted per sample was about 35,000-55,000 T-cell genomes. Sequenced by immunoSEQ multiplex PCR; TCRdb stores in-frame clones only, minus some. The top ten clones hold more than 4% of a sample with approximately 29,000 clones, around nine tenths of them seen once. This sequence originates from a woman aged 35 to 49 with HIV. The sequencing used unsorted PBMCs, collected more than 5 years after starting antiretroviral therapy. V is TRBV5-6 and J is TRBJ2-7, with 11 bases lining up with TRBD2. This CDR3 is CASSLLAGGRYEQYF. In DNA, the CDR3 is TGTGCCAGCAGCTTGTTAGCGGGGGGGCGGTACGAGCAGTACTTC.